These T cell receptor beta chains were read from a single sample in a study of molecular identifiers for immune sequencing clone quantification. One entry per CDR3 protein results from TCRdb running MiXCR on the PCR reads. The table shows around 470,000 distinct CDR3 sequences, with about 25% occurring only once. Sequenced: naive CD8+ T cells from blood, with Jurkat cell RNA spiked in. Every receptor here comes from a human donor in good health. Some libraries in this study had Jurkat cell RNA spiked in. The CDR3 runs from the conserved cysteine through the conserved F or W. D genes are given only for firm matches. Only part of the rows carry a size: once, few, many, or a class if the clone is expanded.

clone size	V gene	D gene	J gene	CDR3 DNA	CDR3 protein
many	TRBV5-1	-	TRBJ2-7	TGCGCCAGCAGCCCCAGCAACTCCTACGAGCAGTACTTC	CASSPSNSYEQYF
many	TRBV20-1	-	TRBJ2-3	TGCAGTGCTACAACGACTAGAGTTTATCCAGATACGCAGTATTTT	CSATTTRVYPDTQYF
-	TRBV20-1	TRBD2	TRBJ2-3	TGCAGTGCCCCCCCCGGGATGACTTGCGGGGGGCCTGAAACAGATACGCAGTATTTT	CSAPPGMTCGGPETDTQYF
few	TRBV6-4	TRBD2	TRBJ2-7	TGTGCCAGCAGTGCTCCAGCTAGCGGGAGCTACGAGCAGTACTTC	CASSAPASGSYEQYF
few	TRBV5-1	TRBD1	TRBJ2-1	TGCGCCAGCAGCTGGGTTCAGGGACAGCAGAAGGAGCAGTTCTTC	CASSWVQGQQKEQFF
many	TRBV5-6	TRBD1	TRBJ1-5	TGTGCCAGCAGCCAAGGGGGCTTAAGCAATCAGCCCCAGCATTTT	CASSQGGLSNQPQHF
-	TRBV5-3	-	TRBJ1-5	TGTGCCGGAAGCTTGAGGTGGTCCTCTCTGTATAGCAATCAGCCCCAGCATTTT	CAGSLRWSSLYSNQPQHF
few	TRBV6-2/TRBV6-3	TRBD2	TRBJ2-7	TGTGCCAGCAGTTACTTCCGGGAGGGCTACGAGCAGTACTTC	CASSYFREGYEQYF
few	TRBV28	TRBD1	TRBJ2-2	TGTGCCAGCAGTCTAGTGACAGGGTTGAACACCGGGGAGCTGTTTTTT	CASSLVTGLNTGELFF
many	TRBV7-6	-	TRBJ2-3	TGTGCCAGCAGCTTAGTGGGAGGACCCCCTCAAGATACGCAGTATTTT	CASSLVGGPPQDTQYF
-	TRBV27	-	TRBJ2-7	TGTGCCAGCAGCCCAAGGCTTACAGGGCTATCCTACGAGCAGTACTTC	CASSPRLTGLSYEQYF
-	TRBV30	TRBD2	TRBJ2-3	TGTGCCTGGACCATCAGCGGGGGATTTTCAGATACGCAGTATTTT	CAWTISGGFSDTQYF
few	TRBV5-1	-	TRBJ1-2	TGCGCCAGCAGCTTAACAGGGAATGGCTACACCTTC	CASSLTGNGYTF
-	TRBV15	-	TRBJ1-1	TGTGCCACCAGCGAGGGCCGGAACACTGAAGCTTTCTTT	CATSEGRNTEAFF
many	TRBV6-1	-	TRBJ1-5	TGTGCCAGCAGTGAAGCTTGGGACCCGACCGGACAGCCCCAGCATTTT	CASSEAWDPTGQPQHF
few	TRBV24-1	-	TRBJ2-1	TGTGCCACCGCCGGGGCCCAAGGGCAGTTCTTC	CATAGAQGQFF
few	TRBV12-3/TRBV12-4	-	TRBJ1-5	TGTGCCAGCAGTTCCCCGGCGCCCCAGCATTTT	CASSSPAPQHF
few	TRBV4-2	-	TRBJ2-1	TGTGCCAGCAGAGAAGCTGACTGGAATGAGCAGTTCTTC	CASREADWNEQFF
-	TRBV15	-	TRBJ2-7	TGTGCCACCAGCGAGGGGGGCTACAATGAGCAGTACTTC	CATSEGGYNEQYF
few	TRBV18	TRBD1	TRBJ2-7	TGTGCCAGCTCAGCAGGGACAGGGGGCTTAGACGAGCAGTACTTC	CASSAGTGGLDEQYF
many	TRBV25-1	-	TRBJ1-1	TGTGCCAGCAGTACCGGGGACAACACTGAAGCTTTCTTT	CASSTGDNTEAFF
few	TRBV5-8	-	TRBJ2-7	TGTGCCAGCAGCCAGCCCTACGAGCAGTACTTC	CASSQPYEQYF
-	TRBV27	TRBD2	TRBJ2-3	TGTGCCAGCAGTTTAGACCCTAGCGGGAGTACAGATACGCAGTATTTT	CASSLDPSGSTDTQYF
-	TRBV27	TRBD2	TRBJ2-3	TGTGCCAGCAGTCCTCCGGGACTAGCGGGCAGCACAGATACGCAGTATTTT	CASSPPGLAGSTDTQYF
few	TRBV24-1	TRBD2	TRBJ2-2	TGTGCCACCAGTGAGGACTTGGGACTAGCGGAGAACACCGGGGAGCTGTTTTTT	CATSEDLGLAENTGELFF
few	TRBV7-9	TRBD2	TRBJ2-7	TGTGCCAGCAGCACAAGCGGGAAAGCCTACGAGCAGTACTTC	CASSTSGKAYEQYF
-	TRBV29-1	TRBD2	TRBJ2-1	TGCAGCGTTTCAGGGGGGCTAGCGGGAGATGAGCAGTTCTTC	CSVSGGLAGDEQFF
few	TRBV3-1	-	TRBJ1-5	TGTGCCAGCGGGGCTTTGGGGGGTGAAGGGCAGCCCCAGCATTTT	CASGALGGEGQPQHF
-	TRBV4-1	TRBD2	TRBJ2-7	TGCGCCAGCAGCCATCTAGCGGGACAGAGAGCCTACGAGCAGTACTTC	CASSHLAGQRAYEQYF
few	TRBV4-2	TRBD1	TRBJ1-1	TGTGCCAGCAGCGCTCAACAGGGGGCCGAGACTGAAGCTTTCTTT	CASSAQQGAETEAFF
-	TRBV7-2	TRBD2	TRBJ2-5	TGTGCCAGCAGCTACGGACTAGCGGGAGGGCCGGCGACAGAGACCCAGTACTTC	CASSYGLAGGPATETQYF
few	TRBV6-2/TRBV6-3	-	TRBJ2-2	TGTGCCAGCATAGGGGGTTCGAACACCGGGGAGCTGTTTTTT	CASIGGSNTGELFF
-	TRBV30	-	TRBJ2-2	TGTGCCTGGAGTTGGGTCACCAACACCGGGGAGCTGTTTTTT	CAWSWVTNTGELFF
many	TRBV6-1	-	TRBJ2-7	TGTGCCAGCAGTGACCGTTTTCCAGGGACCTACGAGCAGTACTTC	CASSDRFPGTYEQYF
-	TRBV27	-	TRBJ1-2	TGTGCCAGCAAAGGGGGGGCTTCGACGTCCTATGGCTACACCTTC	CASKGGASTSYGYTF
-	TRBV7-9	-	TRBJ2-3	TGTGCCAGCAGCCTAAATTTGGGACCTCTATTCACAGATTCGCAGTATTTT	CASSLNLGPLFTDSQYF
many	TRBV29-1	-	TRBJ1-3	TGCAGCGTTGAGGATCGCGATTCAGGACAGCCTGGAAACACCATATATTTT	CSVEDRDSGQPGNTIYF
many	TRBV6-5	-	TRBJ2-4	TGTGCCAGCAGCAGAACAGGGTTCGCCAAAAACATTCAGTACTTC	CASSRTGFAKNIQYF
-	TRBV6-2/TRBV6-3	-	TRBJ1-2	TGTGCCAGCAGTTACGTCCGGAAGAACTATGGCTACACCTTC	CASSYVRKNYGYTF
few	TRBV4-3	-	TRBJ2-5	TGCGCCAGCAGCCAAGATAAGACCGGCGGCGGTGAGACCCAGTACTTC	CASSQDKTGGGETQYF
-	TRBV7-2	TRBD2	TRBJ2-7	TGTGCCAGCAGCCCAGGACTAGCGGGGGCCGCCGTCTCCTACGAGCAGTACTTC	CASSPGLAGAAVSYEQYF
-	TRBV4-1	-	TRBJ2-5	TGCGCCAGCAGCCAGGTCGGGCCGGAGGCCCAGTACTTC	CASSQVGPEAQYF
many	TRBV28	-	TRBJ2-7	TGTGCCGGGGGGACGGCCAGCTCCTACGAGCAGTACTTC	CAGGTASSYEQYF
-	TRBV21-1	-	TRBJ2-3	TGTGCCAGCAGCGCCCAAGTCCCCCAAGGAGAGGGAGCCAGCACAGATACGCAGTATTTT	CASSAQVPQGEGASTDTQYF
many	TRBV4-1	-	TRBJ2-7	TGCGCCAGCAGCCATCCGCAGTTGGGTTACGAGCAGTACTTC	CASSHPQLGYEQYF